Included here is one TCR beta chain sequence, with context. Its antigen target is currently unknown. No per-base quality is available; no much larger clone lies one base away. This specimen includes other DNA sequences encoding the same CDR3. TCR CDR3 regions were amplified from genomic DNA by multiplex PCR using the deep immunoSEQ assay. Extracted genomic DNA from each cell subset was distributed evenly across all wells of several immunoSEQ 96-well plates, and each plate was treated as a replicate. For sorted subsets, each replicate PCR was loaded with around 200 ng genomic DNA, equivalent to 30,000 or so T cell genomes. The purified libraries were quantified using a Qubit 3.0 fluorometer, sized with a Bioanalyzer 2100, and then quantified again using the KAPA Library Quantification kit. Each immunoSEQ 96-well plate was sequenced on its own single-read 150-cycle Illumina NextSeq 550 flow cell. The study's own analysis went as follows. Because the immunoSEQ output held only junctional sequences and lacked quality scores, the filtering could not match the filtering applied to full-length reads. To assign V/J genes and CDR3, sequences were annotated using PyIR, a Python wrapper for IgBLAST v1.9, with IMGT germline references. Reads were filtered out if the reads had weak V/J assignments (E-value above 1e-6), no CDR3, stop codons, out-of-frame junctions, or ambiguous translated residues. A V3J clonotype was defined by an identical inferred V gene, J gene, and CDR3 amino acid sequence. To compute the percentage overlap between repertoires, the number of shared unique clonotypes was divided by the size of the smaller repertoire. Three approaches were used to assess repertoire richness: RTK rarefaction, the Chao1 estimator, and Recon v2.1 estimates of unobserved clonotypes. For all TCRbeta clonotypes obtained by the gDNA method from several donors, generation probabilities were computed with OLGA. TCRdb took this table from immuneACCESS and kept in-frame rearrangements with V and J called. Such tables lack part of the clones; where checked against another copy, unresolved V genes explain under half of the gap, and the rest is unexplained. That table is the source of V, J and clone size, and D and trimming were worked out from the DNA. This sample has more than 2 million clones in its table, and roughly 95% of those were observed once. The ten largest account for more than 1.5% of the sample.

This entry belongs to a study of shared clonotypes between healthy human individuals (dated by TCRdb to the early 2020s). In terms of the full investigation: Three men and two women, aged 18 to 49 years, made up the cohort. Between about 0.94 and 8.9 billion PBMCs per donor were obtained by leukapheresis. Different laboratories and diverse techniques were used to prepare libraries and sequence TCR repertoires, to increase sequencing depth and limit assay-specific biases. For each donor, three plates each were used for CD4 naive and CD4 memory, two plates were used for CD8 naive, and one plate was used for CD8 memory. To estimate repertoire size and how much clonotypes are shared between individuals, the study performed deep sequencing of blood TCR repertoires from roughly five healthy adults.

CD8 naive samples were obtained by positive selection for CCR7 among CD45RO-negative cells, yielding a CD45RA+CCR7+ population from which TemRA cells were excluded. Donors were healthy HIV-negative adults with no recently reported acute infections or vaccinations. Every donor was a Caucasian adult living in Nashville, Tennessee, USA. Blood was collected by leukapheresis, and PBMCs were isolated by Ficoll-Histopaque density gradient centrifugation and then cryopreserved in liquid nitrogen vapor phase. Analytical flow cytometry was used to check the purity and quantity of every magnetically sorted T cell population. From each sorted fraction, genomic DNA was isolated and quantified by UV absorbance on a Nanodrop 2000c. Overall study results and their limits: Clonotypes shared by all four sorted-subset donors showed higher generation probabilities than non-shared clonotypes. Sampling was restricted to blood, and TCR repertoires in tissues likely differ from the TCR repertoires found in blood. The genetic and exposure-history diversity represented was limited by the small number of donors. Even with the large sequencing depth, rarefaction of the sorted-subset datasets indicated that sequencing was incomplete. Pairwise subsampling led to the expectation that sequencing depth would affect the degree of clonotype sharing among donors. Naive subsets generally had larger estimated clonotype richness than memory subsets did. Across a few donors, about 5.2% of naive CD4, roughly 3.3% of naive CD8, under 2.5% of memory CD4, and approximately 0.4% of memory CD8 clonotypes were shared.

Counted from cysteine to phenylalanine, this CDR3 has 13 amino acids. Only the CDR3 DNA is retained, 39 bases long and in frame from the first base. V is pared back by 2 bases and J by 2 bases, with 7 bases lying between the germline termini. CDR1 and CDR2, looked up from the germline V gene (reference sequence), are MNHEY and SMNVEV. The chain uses TRBV27 and TRBJ2-7; too little of a D gene remains to name it. The source of this sequence is a man between 18 and 29 years old in good health. Some clones in this sample may be carry-over from other donors' samples. Material: naive CD8+ T cells from PBMCs. The cell subset or site label, as the study defines it: CD45RA+CCR7+. The base sequence is TGTGCCAGCAGTTTACGCGGTCCCTACGAGCAGTACTTC. This codes for CASSLRGPYEQYF.